The following is a TCR beta chain sequence with its context. This record comes from a study of blood T cell repertoires in COVID-19. Clones were read by immunoSEQ multiplex PCR, and TCRdb kept only the in-frame ones, dropping some. The sample has about 480,000 clones; roughly 88% are singletons. The germline CDR1 and CDR2 sequences are WNHNN and SYGVQD (reference sequence). The CDR3 contains 14 residues. The germline V and J ends were trimmed by 2 bases and 5 bases, with 13 bases remaining between them. The receptor was isolated from a woman in her thirties or forties who had recovered from COVID-19. The chain uses TRBV10-1 and TRBJ2-7, with D maybe TRBD1 (6 bases). The specimen was PBMCs or T cells enriched from blood (not recorded which). In DNA form, the CDR3 reads TGCGCCAGCAGTGAGGGGGCGCAGGGGAACGAGCAGTACTTC. Protein product: CASSEGAQGNEQYF.